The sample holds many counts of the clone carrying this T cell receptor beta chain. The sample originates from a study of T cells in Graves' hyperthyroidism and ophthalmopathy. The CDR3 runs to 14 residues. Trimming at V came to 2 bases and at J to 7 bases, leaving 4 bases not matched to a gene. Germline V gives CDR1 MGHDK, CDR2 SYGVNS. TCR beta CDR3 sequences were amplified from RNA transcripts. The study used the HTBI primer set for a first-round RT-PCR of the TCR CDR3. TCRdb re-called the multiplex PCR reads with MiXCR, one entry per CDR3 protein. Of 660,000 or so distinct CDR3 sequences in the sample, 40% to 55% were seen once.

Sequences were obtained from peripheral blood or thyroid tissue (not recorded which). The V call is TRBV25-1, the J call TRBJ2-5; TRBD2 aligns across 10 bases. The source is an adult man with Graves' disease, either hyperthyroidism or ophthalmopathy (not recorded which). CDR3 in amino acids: CASSESGGAATQYF. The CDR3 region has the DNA TGTGCCAGCAGTGAAAGCGGGGGGGCCGCGACCCAGTACTTC.